This entry lists 3 T cell receptor beta chains sequenced from one sample in a study of T cells in Graves' hyperthyroidism and ophthalmopathy. RNA transcripts were the template for amplifying TCR beta CDR3 regions. When the TCR CDR3 underwent first-round RT-PCR, the HTBI primer set was used. TCRdb reprocessed the multiplex PCR reads with MiXCR, giving one entry per CDR3 protein. Of around 700,000 distinct CDR3 sequences in the sample, around 19% are singletons; the top ten hold 15% to 20%. The sequencing sample was made of blood. The receptors come from a woman aged 45 to 65 with Graves' hyperthyroidism that later progressed to Graves' ophthalmopathy.

This clonotype turned up a few times. CDR3 in amino acids: CASSLDWDRGNSPLHF. CDR3 DNA sequence: TGTGCCAGTAGTCTCGATTGGGACAGGGGGAATTCACCCCTCCACTTT. The chain is built from TRBV19 and TRBJ1-6; 11 bases match TRBD1. Looked up from germline, CDR1 is LNHDA and CDR2 is SQIVND (reference sequence). The CDR3 has 16 amino acids. V gave up 5 bases and J gave up 7 bases; unmatched junction bases: 7.

This clonotype was observed many times. This chain joins TRBV11-1 and TRBJ2-1; the match to TRBD1 covers 8 bases. This CDR3 has 16 residues. CDR1 is SGHAT and CDR2 is FQDESV in the germline V gene (reference sequence). After removal of 3 bases from V and 8 bases from J, the junction contained 12 bases not matched to a gene. The chain's CDR3 is CASSFVGQGLGDEQFF. DNA of the CDR3: TGTGCCAGCAGCTTTGTTGGACAGGGACTTGGCGATGAGCAGTTCTTC.

This clonotype was counted a single time. It may be a read error: a sequence one base away is much more abundant. The chain carries TRBV12-3 or TRBV12-4 and TRBJ1-5, with D unresolved. This CDR3 spans 15 amino acids. In nucleotides, the CDR3 is TGTGCCGGCAGTTTGCAGGATTTTCGCAATCAGCCCCAGCATTTT. Encoded protein: CAGSLQDFRNQPQHF.